One sample yielded the 4 T cell receptor beta chains listed below, sequenced in a study of CD8+ T cells in alopecia areata. Once RNA had been extracted, it was reverse transcribed into cDNA to act as the sequencing template. Profiling relied on immunoSEQ multiplex PCR, and the TCRdb table lists in-frame clones only, not all of them. The sample carries around 200,000 clones, around three fifths recorded once. Sample treatment: oral pan-JAK inhibitor, 5-10 mg twice daily. Here the sequenced sample was CD8+ T cells sorted from blood, taken at week 24, from a patient treated with tofacitinib. These receptors all stem from a human donor with alopecia areata.

This clone was seen only a few times. The V and J genes are TRBV29-1 and TRBJ1-1; D gene ambiguous. The length of the CDR3 is 13 residues. The V gene's germline CDR1 is SQVTM and CDR2 ANQGSEA. V lost 3 bases and J 0 bases, leaving 8 bases between the germline ends. In nucleotides, the CDR3 is TGCAGCGTTGAGGGGTCACTGAACACTGAAGCTTTCTTT. This codes for CSVEGSLNTEAFF.

The rearrangement uses TRBV6-5 and TRBJ2-5, with TRBD1 identical over 9 bases. Germline V gene lookup returns CDR1 MNHEY and CDR2 SVGAGI. The J segment lost 5 bases and the V segment lost 8 bases, leaving 9 bases of the junction unmatched. This CDR3 has 14 residues. The CDR3 sequence: CASRGTGSRETQYF. Written as DNA, the CDR3 is TGTGCCAGCCGCGGGACAGGGAGTAGGGAGACCCAGTACTTC.

In this sample, this clone turned up once. The CDR3 loop is CASSEYLNQPQHF. The CDR3 DNA reads TGTGCCAGCAGTGAATATCTAAATCAGCCCCAGCATTTT. The V gene is TRBV2, the J gene TRBJ1-5; D gene ambiguous. The CDR3 covers 13 residues. Trimming cost V 2 bases and J 4 bases, with 6 bases left between them. Germline V gene lookup returns CDR1 SNHLY and CDR2 FYNNEI.

The chain is built from TRBV27 and TRBJ1-1, with D tentatively TRBD1 (6 bases). The germline V gene has CDR1 MNHEY and CDR2 SMNVEV (reference sequence). The CDR3 covers 13 residues. V dropped 8 bases and J dropped 4 bases, with 14 bases sitting between them. The CDR3 coding sequence is TGTGCCAGCGGTATACAGGGAGTCACTGAAGCTTTCTTT. It specifies CASGIQGVTEAFF.